One sample yielded the 21 T cell receptor beta chains listed below, sequenced in a study of shared clonotypes between healthy human individuals. Profiled with immunoSEQ multiplex PCR; TCRdb holds only in-frame clones, not every one. Altogether over 2,000,000 clones are present, about 93% being singletons, with the ten largest covering 1.5% to 2%. The naive CD8 population came from CD45RO-negative cells selected for CCR7, without terminally differentiated effector memory CD45RA+ cells. What was sequenced was naive CD8+ T cells from PBMCs. These receptors were taken from a man younger than 35 in good health. Some clones in this sample may be carry-over from other donors' samples.

The chain recombines TRBV27 with TRBJ2-7; 9 positions match TRBD2. CDR1 and CDR2 from the germline V gene are MNHEY and SMNVEV (reference sequence). V shed 6 bases, J shed 4 bases, and the junction held 7 bases outside the gene matches. This CDR3 contains 14 residues. CDR3 bases: TGTGCCAGCAGATTGGGAGGACTAGCGTACGAGCAGTACTTC. It translates to CASRLGGLAYEQYF.

This rearrangement joins TRBV6-1 to TRBJ1-2; D call uncertain. This CDR3 spans 15 amino acids. Trimming pared 8 bases from V and 0 bases from J, leaving 16 bases between. Germline V gene lookup returns CDR1 MNHNS and CDR2 SASEGT. CDR3 in amino acids: CASAKGRGANYGYTF. In DNA form, the CDR3 reads TGTGCCAGCGCCAAGGGCCGGGGAGCTAACTATGGCTACACCTTC.

The V and J genes are TRBV9 and TRBJ2-7; maybe TRBD1 (6 bases). This CDR3 spans 13 amino acids. V was shortened by 1 base and J by 6 bases, with 11 bases between the two germline ends. The germline V gene has CDR1 SGDLS and CDR2 YYNGEE. The CDR3 DNA reads as TGTGCCAGCAGCGTATTAACAGGGAGCGAGCAGTACTTC. This sequence encodes CASSVLTGSEQYF.

The chain combines TRBV6-1 with TRBJ2-4; D ambiguous. The CDR3 sequence is 15 residues long. V was clipped by 4 bases and J by 1 base, with 11 bases between them. CDR1 is MNHNS and CDR2 is SASEGT in the germline V gene. The CDR3 loop reads CASSGWADAKNIQYF. For the CDR3, the DNA is TGTGCCAGCAGTGGGTGGGCCGATGCCAAAAACATTCAGTACTTC.

The V and J genes are TRBV29-1 and TRBJ1-1; D may be TRBD1 (5 bases). The CDR3 runs 18 residues. Germline V gene data show CDR1 as SQVTM and CDR2 as ANQGSEA. Trimming removed 0 bases at V and 3 bases at J, with 23 bases between. CDR3 sequence (DNA): TGCAGCGTTGAAGAACGCAGGGACCCAGGGAATAGGGACACTGAAGCTTTCTTT. Encoded protein: CSVEERRDPGNRDTEAFF.

The chain carries TRBV6-1 and TRBJ2-5; tentative D call: TRBD2 (5 bases). The CDR3 runs 12 residues. Germline V gene lookup returns CDR1 MNHNS and CDR2 SASEGT. V was trimmed by 7 bases and J by 4 bases, leaving 10 bases between them. CDR3 DNA sequence: TGTGCCAGCAAAGGACTGTTAGAGACCCAGTACTTC. Its protein product is CASKGLLETQYF.

The rearrangement joins TRBV2 to TRBJ2-5, with TRBD2 matching 8 bases. Trimming took 8 bases from V and 1 from J; bases not matched to a gene: 9. Germline V gene lookup returns CDR1 SNHLY and CDR2 FYNNEI. CDR3 length equals 15 residues. The CDR3 region is CASRSGREVQETQYF. As DNA, the CDR3 is TGTGCCAGCCGGAGTGGGCGGGAGGTCCAAGAGACCCAGTACTTC.

The chain has TRBV27 and TRBJ1-5; D is ambiguous. The CDR3 sequence is 16 residues long. Germline CDR1 and CDR2: MNHEY and SMNVEV (reference sequence). Between the trimmed V and J ends, which lost 5 bases and 2 bases, there was a span of 16 bases. In DNA form, the CDR3 reads TGTGCCAGCAGTCCCCTTCAAAGGTCGGGCAATCAGCCCCAGCATTTT. This sequence encodes CASSPLQRSGNQPQHF.

The rearrangement links TRBV4-1 to TRBJ1-4, with unresolved D. V lost 1 base and J lost 7, with 10 bases in between. The CDR3 loop spans 14 amino acids. CDR1 and CDR2 (germline): MGHRA, YSYEKL. CDR3 residues: CASSQAAWGEKLFF. CDR3 DNA: TGCGCCAGCAGCCAAGCCGCGTGGGGTGAAAAACTGTTTTTT.

This chain links TRBV7-2 with TRBJ2-5; 7 nucleotides match TRBD1. J gave up 4 bases and V 5 bases, and 7 bases lay outside the gene matches. There are 14 residues in the CDR3. Germline CDR1 reads SGHTA; CDR2 reads FQGNSA. CDR3 nucleotide sequence: TGTGCCAGCAGCGTGACAGGGTCGAGAGAGACCCAGTACTTC. Translating gives CASSVTGSRETQYF.

In the case of this clone: The same CDR3 arises from other DNA sequences in this sample as well. The chain combines TRBV2 with TRBJ2-7, with D unresolved. V lost 7 bases, J lost 3 bases, and 4 bases lay in between. This CDR3 comprises 10 residues. Germline CDR1 SNHLY, CDR2 FYNNEI. CDR3 bases: TGTGCCAGCAATAGCTACGAGCAGTACTTC. This translates into CASNSYEQYF.

This chain joins TRBV9 and TRBJ2-1, with 8 bases that match TRBD2. In germline, CDR1 is SGDLS, CDR2 YYNGEE. V shed 3 bases, J shed 0 bases, and the junction held 29 bases outside the gene matches. The CDR3 runs to 24 residues. CDR3 residues: CASSAPRSLEAGVYGRYSYNEQFF. As DNA, the CDR3 is TGTGCCAGCAGCGCCCCTCGATCCTTAGAAGCGGGAGTTTACGGGCGATACTCCTACAATGAGCAGTTCTTC.

The chain recombines TRBV7-2 with TRBJ1-4; no clear D. The V end lost 1 base, the J end lost 3 bases, and 12 bases lay between the germline ends. The CDR3 has 16 residues. Germline V gene sequence: CDR1 SGHTA, CDR2 FQGNSA. DNA of the CDR3: TGTGCCAGCAGCTTAGATACGGAGGGATCTAATGAAAAACTGTTTTTT. The encoded protein is CASSLDTEGSNEKLFF.

The rearrangement links TRBV19 to TRBJ1-5; D not resolved. The ends were cut back, 1 base at V and 2 bases at J, with 9 bases in the middle. The CDR3 has 15 amino acids. Germline CDR1 is LNHDA and CDR2 is SQIVND (reference sequence). CDR3 DNA sequence: TGTGCCAGTAGTATAGTCGGGGTCGGCAATCAGCCCCAGCATTTT. Translation gives CASSIVGVGNQPQHF.

CDR3 loop: CASSEKRAVYGYTF. The DNA for the CDR3 is TGTGCCAGCAGTGAAAAAAGGGCAGTTTATGGCTACACCTTC. The chain carries TRBV25-1 and TRBJ1-2; unclear D gene. From germline, CDR1 is MGHDK and CDR2 SYGVNS. The V gene lost 2 bases and the J gene lost 5 bases, with 12 bases spanning the gap. The CDR3 has 14 amino acids.

This chain links TRBV29-1 with TRBJ1-2; 7 bases agree with TRBD1. The CDR3 extends over 16 amino acids. The J segment lost 8 bases and the V segment lost 0 bases, leaving 15 bases of the junction unmatched. CDR1 is SQVTM and CDR2 is ANQGSEA in the germline V gene. Here the CDR3 reads CSVEDWARTGGPGYTF. CDR3 bases: TGCAGCGTTGAAGATTGGGCCCGGACAGGTGGGCCGGGCTACACCTTC.

The genes are TRBV5-4 and TRBJ2-5; 7 bases map to TRBD1. The CDR3 length is 15 residues. The V gene's germline CDR1 is SGHNT and CDR2 YYREEE (reference sequence). Trimming cost V 1 base and J 3 bases; bases outside gene matches: 6. The DNA for the CDR3 is TGTGCCAGCAGCTTGTTACCTGGACAGGAAGAGACCCAGTACTTC. Amino acid sequence: CASSLLPGQEETQYF.

In DNA, the CDR3 is TGTGCCAGCAGCATCGAGGGGAGGGAATCTGGAAACACCATATATTTT. Its protein product is CASSIEGRESGNTIYF. This chain joins TRBV7-9 and TRBJ1-3; tentative D call: TRBD1 (5 bases). Looked up from germline, CDR1 is SEHNR and CDR2 is FQNEAQ (reference sequence). The CDR3 runs to 16 residues. Trimming cost V 5 bases and J 1 base, with 15 bases left between them. Filled out from reference TRBV7-9 and TRBJ1-3, the complete variable domain reads DTGVSQNPRHKITKRGQNVTFRCDPISEHNRLYWYRQTLGQGPEFLTYFQNEAQLEKSRLLSDRFSAERPKGSFSTLEIQRTEQGDSAMYLCASSIEGRESGNTIYFGEGSWLTVV.

The chain links TRBV25-1 to TRBJ1-2; tentatively, D is TRBD1 (6 bases). Trimming removed 6 bases from V and 6 bases from J, with 11 bases in between. Germline CDR1 MGHDK, CDR2 SYGVNS. CDR3 size: 12 residues. CDR3 nucleotide sequence: TGTGCCAGCAGGGGGGGGCGCCATGGCTACACCTTC. Translated, it gives CASRGGRHGYTF.

The chain employs TRBV27 and TRBJ2-7, with D possibly being TRBD2 (6 bases). Trimming took 4 bases from V and 2 from J, leaving 9 bases between them. CDR1 MNHEY and CDR2 SMNVEV come from the germline V gene (reference sequence). The CDR3 extends over 13 amino acids. CDR3 loop: CASSYGEAYEQYF. CDR3 DNA sequence: TGTGCCAGCAGTTACGGGGAGGCCTACGAGCAGTACTTC.

This chain links TRBV29-1 with TRBJ2-6, with 7 bases lining up with TRBD1. The CDR3 totals 15 residues. Trimming took 7 bases from V and 3 from J; bases not matched to a gene: 9. CDR1 is SQVTM and CDR2 is ANQGSEA in the germline V gene. This CDR3 is CSAWEGGGGANVLTF. CDR3 nucleotides: TGCAGCGCCTGGGAAGGGGGCGGTGGGGCCAACGTCCTGACTTTC. Variable domain in full (rest from reference TRBV29-1 and TRBJ2-6): SAVISQKPSRDICQRGTSLTIQCQVDSQVTMMFWYRQQPGQSLTLIATANQGSEATYESGFVIDKFPISRPNLTFSTLTVSNMSPEDSSIYLCSAWEGGGGANVLTFGAGSRLTVL.